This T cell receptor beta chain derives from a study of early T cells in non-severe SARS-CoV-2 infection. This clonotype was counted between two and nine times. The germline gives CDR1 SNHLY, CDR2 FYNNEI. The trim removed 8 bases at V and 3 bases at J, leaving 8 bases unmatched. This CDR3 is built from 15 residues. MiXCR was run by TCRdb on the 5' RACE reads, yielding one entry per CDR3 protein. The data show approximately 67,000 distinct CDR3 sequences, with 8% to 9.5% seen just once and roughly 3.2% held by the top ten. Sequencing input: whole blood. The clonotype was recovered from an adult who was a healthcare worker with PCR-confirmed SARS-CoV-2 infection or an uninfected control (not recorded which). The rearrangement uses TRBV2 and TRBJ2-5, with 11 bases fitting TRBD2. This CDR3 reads CASLGTSGDKETQYF. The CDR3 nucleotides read TGTGCCAGCCTGGGGACTAGCGGAGATAAAGAGACCCAGTACTTC.